These 30 T cell receptor beta chains share one sample of origin, sequenced in a study of long-term antiretroviral therapy in people with HIV (dated by TCRdb to about 2022). The immunoSEQ hsTCRB v3.0 assay was used at survey level resolution to sequence the TRB variable region. Entries here come from immuneACCESS through TCRdb and include only in-frame sequences with V and J called. Some clones fail to appear in such tables; in the studies checked, an unresolved V gene covers under half of the shortfall, and the cause of the remainder is unknown. The sample contains 27,000 or so clones, approximately 78% of them found a single time. 12% to 15% of the sample rests with the top ten. Source: unsorted PBMCs, taken 2.9 years after starting antiretroviral therapy. The receptors derive from a middle-aged man with HIV.

V and J are TRBV28 and TRBJ1-2; maybe TRBD1 (6 bases). V shed 4 bases and J shed 3 bases, with 21 bases lying between them. The CDR3 runs to 17 residues. Per the germline V gene, CDR1 is MDHEN and CDR2 is SYDVKM. DNA for the CDR3: TGTGCCAGCAGTTCCATCAGGGACACGGAGAGGGACTATGGCTACACCTTC. It translates to CASSSIRDTERDYGYTF.

This clone was seen only a few times. J is TRBJ2-2 and V is TRBV5-4; 9 bases line up with TRBD1. The junction had 12 bases not matched to a gene; V was cut back by 9 bases and J by 3 bases. The CDR3 totals 16 residues. CDR1 is SGHNT, CDR2 YYREEE, per germline (reference sequence). This CDR3 is CATLKGGTGYTGELFF. Here the CDR3 DNA reads TGTGCCACCTTAAAGGGGGGGACAGGGTACACCGGGGAGCTGTTTTTT. The full variable domain, completed using reference TRBV5-4 and TRBJ2-2, is ETGVTQSPTHLIKTRGQQVTLRCSSQSGHNTVSWYQQALGQGPQFIFQYYREEENGRGNFPPRFSGLQFPNYSSELNVNALELDDSALYLCATLKGGTGYTGELFFGEGSRLTVL.

The CDR3 DNA is TGTGCCAGCACCCCCTCGGAGGGGGGGAGGTACGAGCAGTACTTC. Translated: CASTPSEGGRYEQYF. J is TRBJ2-7 and V is TRBV6-1; possible D gene TRBD2, 7 bases. The CDR3 covers 15 residues. Trimming cost V 7 bases and J 4 bases, with 20 bases left between them. Germline V lookup: CDR1 MNHNS, CDR2 SASEGT.

The rearrangement links TRBV14 to TRBJ2-3, with 8 bases fitting TRBD2. The CDR3 totals 14 residues. From germline, CDR1 is SGHDN and CDR2 FVKESK. Trimming at V came to 6 bases and at J to 3 bases, leaving 5 bases not matched to a gene. CDR3 amino acids: CASRRGEFTDTQYF. CDR3 DNA: TGTGCCAGCAGGCGGGGGGAGTTTACAGATACGCAGTATTTT.

V usage is TRBV9 and J usage is TRBJ2-5, with D tentatively TRBD1 or TRBD2 (5 bases each). There are 16 residues in the CDR3. Trimming cost V 0 bases and J 5 bases, with 17 bases left between them. CDR1 and CDR2 from the germline V gene are SGDLS and YYNGEE. The DNA for the CDR3 is TGTGCCAGCAGCGTAGACGGGGCACCGGGCAGGGAGACCCAGTACTTC. Its protein is CASSVDGAPGRETQYF.

The chain combines TRBV5-1 with TRBJ2-5; 9 bases agree with TRBD2. With V trimmed by 4 bases and J by 2 bases, 6 bases remained unmatched. The germline gives CDR1 SGHRS, CDR2 YFSETQ. CDR3 length: 15 amino acids. The CDR3, as DNA: TGCGCCAGCAGCCTTGTAGCGGGGGATCAAGAGACCCAGTACTTC. Protein sequence: CASSLVAGDQETQYF.

The genes are TRBV11-2 and TRBJ2-1, with D possibly being TRBD2 (7 bases). This CDR3 contains 15 residues. V was clipped by 1 base and J by 5 bases, with 12 bases between them. Per the germline V gene, CDR1 is SGHAT and CDR2 is FQNNGV. The CDR3 here is CASSLARGANNEQFF. In DNA, the CDR3 is TGTGCCAGCAGCTTAGCTCGGGGGGCAAACAATGAGCAGTTCTTC. Full variable domain (missing parts from reference TRBV11-2 and TRBJ2-1): EAGVAQSPRYKIIEKRQSVAFWCNPISGHATLYWYQQILGQGPKLLIQFQNNGVVDDSQLPKDRFSAERLKGVDSTLKIQPAKLEDSAVYLCASSLARGANNEQFFGPGTRLTVL.

The chain joins TRBV10-3 to TRBJ2-3, with D hard to call. The CDR3 is 12 residues long. V lost 3 bases, J lost 7 bases, and 8 bases lay in between. Per germline, CDR1 ENHRY and CDR2 SYGVKD. The CDR3 coding sequence is TGTGCCATCAGTGACACAGACAATACGCAGTATTTT. Protein: CAISDTDNTQYF.

This rearrangement joins TRBV7-9 to TRBJ2-3; D not resolved. The CDR3 contains 12 residues. Germline V gene lookup returns CDR1 SEHNR and CDR2 FQNEAQ (reference sequence). Deletions cut 7 bases from V and 1 base from J, with 6 bases between. The CDR3 DNA follows: TGTGCCAGCAACGTTGGCACAGATACGCAGTATTTT. Residues: CASNVGTDTQYF. Full variable domain (remainder filled in from reference TRBV7-9 and TRBJ2-3): DTGVSQNPRHKITKRGQNVTFRCDPISEHNRLYWYRQTLGQGPEFLTYFQNEAQLEKSRLLSDRFSAERPKGSFSTLEIQRTEQGDSAMYLCASNVGTDTQYFGPGTRLTVL.

The chain has TRBV6-5 and TRBJ2-5; D unresolved. Germline lookup yields CDR1 MNHEY and CDR2 SVGAGI. The CDR3 consists of 14 residues. Trimming stripped 0 bases from V and 7 bases from J, with 12 bases between. The CDR3 DNA follows: TGTGCCAGCAGTTACTCGAAGGGTCCAGGGACCCAGTACTTC. As protein: CASSYSKGPGTQYF.

This chain joins TRBV6-6 and TRBJ1-2; D perhaps matches TRBD1 (5 bases). V was shortened by 6 bases and J by 6 bases, with 14 bases between the two germline ends. The V gene's germline CDR1 is MNHNY and CDR2 SVGAGI (reference sequence). This CDR3 has 13 amino acids. CDR3 protein: CASSMSAGNGYTF. CDR3 nucleotides: TGTGCCAGCAGCATGTCAGCAGGGAATGGCTACACCTTC.

The chain carries TRBV6-5 and TRBJ2-5; weak D call: TRBD2 (7 bases). Deletions cut 4 bases from V and 2 bases from J, with 14 bases between. CDR1 and CDR2 from the germline V gene are MNHEY and SVGAGI. The CDR3 length is 15 residues. CDR3 amino acids: CASSWKGGDQETQYF. The CDR3 DNA reads as TGTGCCAGCAGTTGGAAGGGGGGGGATCAAGAGACCCAGTACTTC.

The CDR3 is CASSRQNVMTGGSYEQYF. DNA of the CDR3: TGTGCCAGCAGTCGGCAAAATGTAATGACAGGGGGATCCTACGAGCAGTACTTC. The chain recombines TRBV27 with TRBJ2-7; the match to TRBD1 covers 9 bases. The CDR3 runs to 18 residues. Trimming at V came to 5 bases and at J to 1 base, leaving 15 bases not matched to a gene. Germline assignment: CDR1 MNHEY and CDR2 SMNVEV (reference sequence).

This chain joins TRBV19 and TRBJ1-5, with D unclear. Germline V gene lookup returns CDR1 LNHDA and CDR2 SQIVND (reference sequence). The V and J ends lost 4 bases and 5 bases respectively, with 9 bases between them. This CDR3 spans 13 amino acids. The chain's CDR3 is CASSKEKDQPQHF. DNA of the CDR3: TGTGCCAGTAGTAAGGAGAAGGATCAGCCCCAGCATTTT.

This chain uses TRBV7-9 with TRBJ1-1, with TRBD1 matching 9 bases. V dropped 5 bases and J dropped 4; count of bases not matched to a gene: 8. This CDR3 region has 15 residues. CDR1 and CDR2 from the germline V gene are SEHNR and FQNEAQ (reference sequence). The CDR3 region has the DNA TGTGCCAGCAGCCGCTGGGACAGGGTCGGCACTGAAGCTTTCTTT. Its protein product is CASSRWDRVGTEAFF. Filled out from reference TRBV7-9 and TRBJ1-1, the complete variable domain reads DTGVSQNPRHKITKRGQNVTFRCDPISEHNRLYWYRQTLGQGPEFLTYFQNEAQLEKSRLLSDRFSAERPKGSFSTLEIQRTEQGDSAMYLCASSRWDRVGTEAFFGQGTRLTVV.

The V and J genes are TRBV15 and TRBJ1-3; D not resolved. V was pared by 3 bases and J by 0 bases, with 9 bases between. CDR3 length equals 15 residues. CDR1 LNHNV and CDR2 YYDKDF come from the germline V gene (reference sequence). The CDR3 DNA follows: TGTGCCACCAGCAGGGACCGTAACTCTGGAAACACCATATATTTT. It is translated as CATSRDRNSGNTIYF.

V usage is TRBV6-6 and J usage is TRBJ1-2, with unresolved D. Germline V gene data show CDR1 as MNHNY and CDR2 as SVGAGI (reference sequence). The CDR3 runs 14 residues. V was cut by 2 bases and J by 2 bases, with 9 bases left in between. The CDR3 spells CASSYPDGNYGYTF. In DNA form, the CDR3 reads TGTGCCAGCAGTTACCCGGACGGGAACTATGGCTACACCTTC.

In its sample, this clone was seen a few times. This chain joins TRBV6-6 and TRBJ1-2; TRBD1 matches 9 bases. This CDR3 is 14 amino acids long. Per the germline V gene, CDR1 is MNHNY and CDR2 is SVGAGI (reference sequence). After removal of 7 bases from V and 2 bases from J, the junction contained 5 bases not matched to a gene. The CDR3 loop is CASTQTGGNYGYTF. CDR3 in DNA: TGTGCCAGCACCCAGACAGGGGGGAACTATGGCTACACCTTC.

The V gene is TRBV27, the J gene TRBJ1-1; D is undetermined. Between the trimmed V and J ends, which lost 4 bases and 5 bases, there was a span of 20 bases. The CDR3 sequence is 16 residues long. Germline CDR1 MNHEY, CDR2 SMNVEV (reference sequence). The CDR3 bases are TGTGCCAGCAGTTCGGGCACCGCTGCCTTTTGGACTGAAGCTTTCTTT. Translated, it gives CASSSGTAAFWTEAFF.

This clone was recorded only once. This chain joins TRBV5-1 and TRBJ2-7; TRBD2 aligns across 15 bases. Germline CDR1 and CDR2: SGHRS and YFSETQ. Trimming removed 3 bases from V and 6 bases from J; junction bases left unmatched: 7. This CDR3 is 16 amino acids long. The CDR3 DNA reads TGCGCCAGCAGCTGGAGTTGGACTAGCGGGGGGGTCGAGCAGTACTTC. Translated: CASSWSWTSGGVEQYF.

The chain uses TRBV27 and TRBJ1-4; a possible D gene is TRBD1 (5 bases). The CDR3 length is 14 residues. The germline V gene encodes CDR1 MNHEY and CDR2 SMNVEV (reference sequence). The V end was cut by 2 bases, the J end by 10 bases, with 14 bases between. Here the CDR3 DNA reads TGTGCCAGCAGTTTAGGGTCAGGGTTCGGAAAACTGTTTTTT. This translates into CASSLGSGFGKLFF. The whole variable domain, filled in from reference TRBV27 and TRBJ1-4, reads EAQVTQNPRYLITVTGKKLTVTCSQNMNHEYMSWYRQDPGLGLRQIYYSMNVEVTDKGDVPEGYKVSRKEKRNFPLILESPSPNQTSLYFCASSLGSGFGKLFFGSGTQLSVL.

V usage is TRBV11-3 and J usage is TRBJ1-1; 8 bases align to TRBD1. The germline CDR1 and CDR2 sequences are SGHNT and YENEEA. The CDR3 is 17 amino acids. V lost 9 bases and J lost 0; bases outside the gene matches: 15. This chain's CDR3 is CARPQGGDRIMNTEAFF. The CDR3 DNA reads as TGTGCCAGGCCACAGGGGGGGGACAGAATTATGAACACTGAAGCTTTCTTT.

The chain recombines TRBV27 with TRBJ1-1; no clear D. The germline V gene encodes CDR1 MNHEY and CDR2 SMNVEV (reference sequence). This CDR3 has 14 amino acids. The V end lost 4 bases, the J end lost 5 bases, and 14 bases lay between the germline ends. The CDR3 region is CASSSLQTGTEAFF. CDR3 nucleotides: TGTGCCAGCAGTTCTCTCCAGACCGGGACTGAAGCTTTCTTT.

The chain is built from TRBV5-4 and TRBJ2-7; 10 bases agree with TRBD2. CDR1 and CDR2 from the germline V gene are SGHNT and YYREEE (reference sequence). V lost 7 bases and J lost 7; bases outside the gene matches: 11. This CDR3 region has 14 residues. The CDR3, as DNA: TGTGCCAGCGGCGGAAGCGGGGGGGCATTTGAGCAGTACTTC. Its translation: CASGGSGGAFEQYF.

This clone has more than one count but fewer than ten. The V call is TRBV18, the J call TRBJ1-2; 10 nucleotides align to TRBD1. The CDR3 runs 15 residues. The germline V gene has CDR1 KGHSH and CDR2 LQKENI. Trimming took 3 bases from V and 2 from J; bases not matched to a gene: 3. The CDR3 coding sequence is TGTGCCAGCTCACCCGCGGGACAGGGGAACTATGGCTACACCTTC. Translated: CASSPAGQGNYGYTF.

The gene calls are TRBV6-5 and TRBJ1-3; TRBD1 is a possible D gene (5 bases). In germline, CDR1 is MNHEY, CDR2 SVGAGI. The CDR3 consists of 15 residues. Trimming removed 4 bases from V and 2 bases from J, with 12 bases in between. This CDR3 reads CASSSQERTGNTIYF. DNA of the CDR3: TGTGCCAGCAGTTCACAGGAACGTACTGGAAACACCATATATTTT.

The genes are TRBV5-4 and TRBJ2-2, with a tentative D call TRBD1 (6 bases). The CDR3 contains 15 residues. Germline loops: CDR1 SGHNT, CDR2 YYREEE (reference sequence). V gave up 3 bases and J gave up 2 bases, with 11 bases separating them. This CDR3 reads CASSYPQGNTGELFF. Here the CDR3 DNA reads TGTGCCAGCAGCTACCCACAGGGAAACACCGGGGAGCTGTTTTTT.

The chain has TRBV28 and TRBJ2-7; 7 nucleotides line up with TRBD2. The germline V gene encodes CDR1 MDHEN and CDR2 SYDVKM. The CDR3 consists of 14 residues. V was clipped by 4 bases and J by 2 bases; unmatched bases: 5. The CDR3, as DNA: TGTGCCAGCAGTTGGAGCGGGATCCCCTACGAGCAGTACTTC. Translation gives CASSWSGIPYEQYF.

V and J are TRBV5-6 and TRBJ1-5; D gene unclear. The CDR3 spans 13 residues. Germline lookup yields CDR1 SGHDT and CDR2 YYEEEE. V was cut by 3 bases and J by 3 bases, with 7 bases left in between. The CDR3 DNA reads as TGTGCCAGCAGCTCTAGGTTCAATCAGCCCCAGCATTTT. Its translation: CASSSRFNQPQHF. The full variable domain, with the rest looked up from reference TRBV5-6 and TRBJ1-5, is DAGVTQSPTHLIKTRGQQVTLRCSPKSGHDTVSWYQQALGQGPQFIFQYYEEEERQRGNFPDRFSGHQFPNYSSELNVNALLLGDSALYLCASSSRFNQPQHFGDGTRLSIL.

This sequence joins TRBV5-5 and TRBJ2-1; D ambiguous. From germline, CDR1 is SGHKS and CDR2 YYEKEE (reference sequence). V lost 0 bases to trimming and J lost 9 bases, with 10 bases between them. CDR3 length equals 13 residues. The CDR3 coding sequence is TGTGCCAGCAGCTTGGCCGTGATACCTGAGCAGTTCTTC. Residues: CASSLAVIPEQFF.